Described below is a single TCR beta chain sequence and its context. The sample is drawn from a study of technical replicates of blood from several donors. This CDR3 comprises 16 residues. Trimming removed 3 bases at V and 4 bases at J, with 16 bases between. CDR1 is LGHNA, CDR2 YNFKEQ, per germline. Assay: immunoSEQ multiplex PCR; the TCRdb copy retains only in-frame clones and omits some. The sample holds tens of thousands of clones; just over 90% are singletons and the top ten take approximately 4.3%. The sequenced material came from PBMCs. The chain joins TRBV4-2 to TRBJ1-5; maybe TRBD1 (5 bases). The clonotype comes from a human donor in good health. Some clones in this sample may be carry-over from other donors' samples. The CDR3 bases are TGTGCCAGCAGCCAGAACCAGGGTGGTAATAATCAGCCCCAGCATTTT. Translated, it gives CASSQNQGGNNQPQHF.